This T cell receptor (beta chain) was identified during a study of cytomegalovirus exposure and HLA in healthy donors. Study-wide results and limits: Of the V segments, some could not be distinguished, including TRBV6-2 and TRBV6-3, and were excluded. Among the sequence variants, a highly shared cluster was likely an artifact of sequencing.

This clone was detected once. The antigen is not known. V shed 4 bases, J shed 1 base, and the junction held 4 bases outside the gene matches. Germline CDR1 ENHRY, CDR2 SYGVKD. CDR3 size: 15 residues. PCR was performed using 60 Vbeta and 13 Jbeta primers. The protocol was immunoSEQ multiplex PCR, while the TCRdb copy is restricted to in-frame clones and leaves out a portion. The sample lists more than 130,000 clones, around three quarters occurring once. The chain is built from TRBV10-3 and TRBJ1-1; 9 bases line up with TRBD1. The specimen sequenced was PBMCs. The clonotype originates from a man aged 40-50 years in good health and CMV-seropositive. CDR3 bases: TGTGCCATCAGTGGGATACAGGGGGCGAACACTGAAGCTTTCTTT. Protein: CAISGIQGANTEAFF.